The 15 T cell receptor beta chains given below trace back to one sample, sequenced in a study of blood T cell repertoires in COVID-19. Some clones are missing from TCRdb's copy, which holds only in-frame ones; the method was immunoSEQ multiplex PCR. Of about 260,000 clones listed, roughly 79% are singletons. Input material: peripheral blood. These TCRs come from a woman older than 75 with acute or convalescent COVID-19.

V and J are TRBV14 and TRBJ1-2; 7 bases fit TRBD1. J gave up 4 bases and V 5 bases, and 4 bases lay outside the gene matches. Germline CDR1 reads SGHDN; CDR2 reads FVKESK. The CDR3 length is 13 residues. The CDR3 spells CASSRDSFYGYTF. Here the CDR3 DNA reads TGTGCCAGCAGCAGGGACAGCTTCTATGGCTACACCTTC.

The chain has TRBV5-6 and TRBJ2-1, with TRBD2 matching over 14 bases. V shed 4 bases, J shed 8 bases, and the junction held 5 bases outside the gene matches. The CDR3 is made up of 15 amino acids. The germline gives CDR1 SGHDT, CDR2 YYEEEE. The CDR3 nucleotides are TGTGCCAGCAGCACCGGGACTAGCGGGAGCGATGAGCAGTTCTTC. It encodes CASSTGTSGSDEQFF. Full variable domain (missing parts from reference TRBV5-6 and TRBJ2-1): DAGVTQSPTHLIKTRGQQVTLRCSPKSGHDTVSWYQQALGQGPQFIFQYYEEEERQRGNFPDRFSGHQFPNYSSELNVNALLLGDSALYLCASSTGTSGSDEQFFGPGTRLTVL.

This chain links TRBV28 with TRBJ1-5, with 8 bases fitting TRBD1. The germline V gene has CDR1 MDHEN and CDR2 SYDVKM. The CDR3 is 16 residues long. The trim removed 4 bases at V and 4 bases at J, leaving 9 bases unmatched. The CDR3 here is CASSSPVTGANQPQHF. The CDR3 bases are TGTGCCAGCAGTTCTCCCGTGACAGGGGCAAATCAGCCCCAGCATTTT.

The V and J genes are TRBV12-3 or TRBV12-4 and TRBJ2-2; D call uncertain. This CDR3 region has 12 residues. The V end lost 5 bases, the J end lost 5 bases, and 6 bases lay between the germline ends. In DNA form, the CDR3 reads TGTGCCAGCAGTCCGGTTACCGGGGAGCTGTTTTTT. Encoded protein: CASSPVTGELFF.

This chain connects TRBV18 to TRBJ2-1, with 8 nucleotides matching TRBD2. CDR1 is KGHSH and CDR2 is LQKENI in the germline V gene. J was trimmed by 5 bases and V by 6 bases; bases with no gene match: 12. This CDR3 region has 16 residues. This chain's CDR3 is CASSPQRSGRNNEQFF. As DNA, the CDR3 is TGTGCCAGCTCTCCCCAGCGGAGCGGGAGAAACAATGAGCAGTTCTTC. The variable domain in full, completed from reference TRBV18 and TRBJ2-1, reads NAGVMQNPRHLVRRRGQEARLRCSPMKGHSHVYWYRQLPEEGLKFMVYLQKENIIDESGMPKERFSAEFPKEGPSILRIQQVVRGDSAAYFCASSPQRSGRNNEQFFGPGTRLTVL.

V gene TRBV12-1 combines with J gene TRBJ2-7; the table names TRBD1, a call not compared with the DNA. TRBV12-1 is noted as a pseudogene. The CDR3 is 14 amino acids. The CDR3 DNA is TGTGCCAGCAGCCAAAGGACAGGGGCCTACGAGCAGTACTTC. It translates to CASSQRTGAYEQYF.

The CDR3 DNA follows: TGTGCCAGCACCGAAAAGTCCGGGACAGGCTCCTACGAGCAGTACTTC. Translating gives CASTEKSGTGSYEQYF. The chain has TRBV11-1 and TRBJ2-7; 8 bases match TRBD1. The CDR3 has 16 residues. Unmatched junction bases numbered 11, after V lost 7 bases and J lost 0 bases. CDR1 SGHAT and CDR2 FQDESV come from the germline V gene (reference sequence).

CDR3 amino acids: CASSWAWPSNQPQHF. CDR3 DNA: TGTGCCAGCAGTTGGGCATGGCCTAGCAATCAGCCCCAGCATTTT. This rearrangement joins TRBV6-2 or TRBV6-3 to TRBJ1-5; D unresolved. V was pared by 4 bases and J by 0 bases, with 10 bases between. Germline CDR1 MNHEY, CDR2 SVGEGT. The CDR3 sequence is 15 residues long.

The CDR3 DNA follows: TGTGCCAGCAGCCACTCTAGCGGGAAGACAGATACGCAGTATTTT. Protein sequence: CASSHSSGKTDTQYF. The chain carries TRBV3-1 (or the pseudogene TRBV3-2) and TRBJ2-3; 9 bases are shared with TRBD2. V lost 3 bases to trimming and J lost 3 bases; unmatched junction nucleotides: 4. This CDR3 is 15 amino acids long. The germline CDR1 and CDR2 sequences are LGHDT and YNNKEL (reference sequence).

V usage is TRBV5-1 and J usage is TRBJ2-1; 8 bases are a match to TRBD2. The CDR3 totals 18 residues. The J segment lost 7 bases and the V segment lost 2 bases, leaving 17 bases of the junction unmatched. CDR1 SGHRS and CDR2 YFSETQ come from the germline V gene. The CDR3 nucleotides read TGCGCCAGCAGCTTACAAGCGGGGGTAGGAGGGGGTAAGAATGAGCAGTTCTTC. It codes for CASSLQAGVGGGKNEQFF.

CDR3 amino acids: CASSLVAGGPDTQYF. The CDR3 DNA sequence: TGTGCCAGCAGCTTAGTAGCGGGAGGGCCGGATACGCAGTATTTT. The V gene is TRBV7-2, the J gene TRBJ2-3; 11 bases map to TRBD2. The CDR3 extends over 15 amino acids. Losses at the gene ends were 1 base for V and 6 bases for J; bases not matched to a gene: 3. Germline V gene lookup returns CDR1 SGHTA and CDR2 FQGNSA.

The chain joins TRBV28 to TRBJ1-5, with D perhaps TRBD1 (6 bases). CDR3 length: 16 residues. The V gene's germline CDR1 is MDHEN and CDR2 SYDVKM. V was cut by 11 bases and J by 1 base, with 21 bases left in between. DNA of the CDR3: TGTGCCTCCATGGGAGGGGGGCAGGGGAGCAATCAGCCCCAGCATTTT. Translating it yields CASMGGGQGSNQPQHF.

The gene calls are TRBV5-4 and TRBJ2-5, with TRBD2 matching over 10 bases. This CDR3 contains 17 residues. Germline V gene lookup returns CDR1 SGHNT and CDR2 YYREEE (reference sequence). The ends lost 3 bases at V and 5 bases at J; junction bases unmatched: 13. Here the CDR3 DNA reads TGTGCCAGCAGCTCATCAGCGGGAGGGCCCTCAGAGGAGACCCAGTACTTC. Residues: CASSSSAGGPSEETQYF.

The chain has TRBV5-6 and TRBJ1-1, with TRBD1 matching 8 bases. Trimming at V came to 4 bases and at J to 4 bases, leaving 12 bases not matched to a gene. The CDR3 covers 16 residues. The germline V gene encodes CDR1 SGHDT and CDR2 YYEEEE. The CDR3 nucleotides read TGTGCCAGCAGCGGAGGCGTAAACAGGGGGACCACTGAAGCTTTCTTT. As protein: CASSGGVNRGTTEAFF.

The genes are TRBV5-1 and TRBJ2-1; 9 bases line up with TRBD1. J was trimmed by 1 base and V by 4 bases; bases with no gene match: 3. The CDR3 spans 15 residues. CDR1 and CDR2 from the germline V gene are SGHRS and YFSETQ. CDR3 loop: CASSRGQGSYNEQFF. The CDR3 DNA sequence: TGCGCCAGCAGCCGCGGACAGGGGTCCTACAATGAGCAGTTCTTC. Full variable domain (remainder filled in from reference TRBV5-1 and TRBJ2-1): KAGVTQTPRYLIKTRGQQVTLSCSPISGHRSVSWYQQTPGQGLQFLFEYFSETQRNKGNFPGRFSGRQFSNSRSEMNVSTLELGDSALYLCASSRGQGSYNEQFFGPGTRLTVL.